The 27 T cell receptor beta chains below all came from one sample that was sequenced in a study of T cell responses to AZD1222 COVID-19 vaccine. The assay was immunoSEQ multiplex PCR, and TCRdb's table has in-frame clones only and misses some. Of some 130,000 clones listed, over 65% are singletons. This specimen was peripheral blood, taken on day 0 of AZD1222 vaccination. The receptors here all came from an adult in good health.

The chain recombines TRBV5-4 with TRBJ2-3, with D uncertain. The V end lost 1 base, the J end lost 2 bases, and 11 bases lay between the germline ends. The CDR3 is made up of 15 amino acids. The germline V gene encodes CDR1 SGHNT and CDR2 YYREEE (reference sequence). In DNA form, the CDR3 reads TGTGCCAGCAGCTTGATAGACCGAAACACAGATACGCAGTATTTT. Its translation is CASSLIDRNTDTQYF.

The genes are TRBV19 and TRBJ1-2, with a weak D call TRBD1 (5 bases). Germline V gene data show CDR1 as LNHDA and CDR2 as SQIVND (reference sequence). The CDR3 sequence is 15 residues long. The V and J ends lost 3 bases and 5 bases respectively, with 16 bases between them. The CDR3 DNA reads as TGTGCCAGTAGTATGGCAGGGCGAGTCGGATATGGCTACACCTTC. Residues: CASSMAGRVGYGYTF.

The V gene is TRBV19, the J gene TRBJ2-2; tentative D call: TRBD2 (6 bases). V lost 1 base, J lost 8 bases, and 8 bases lay in between. Germline CDR1 is LNHDA and CDR2 is SQIVND (reference sequence). The CDR3 has 13 amino acids. The CDR3 bases are TGTGCCAGTAGTATAGGTGCGGGAGGGGAGCTGTTTTTT. Amino acids: CASSIGAGGELFF.

The chain combines TRBV28 with TRBJ1-5; D is undetermined. Germline assignment: CDR1 MDHEN and CDR2 SYDVKM. Trimming stripped 3 bases from V and 7 bases from J, with 4 bases between. This CDR3 is 11 amino acids long. This chain's CDR3 is CASSLEQPQHF. The CDR3 DNA reads as TGTGCCAGCAGTTTGGAACAGCCCCAGCATTTT. Together with reference TRBV28 and TRBJ1-5, the CDR3 gives the full variable domain: DVKVTQSSRYLVKRTGEKVFLECVQDMDHENMFWYRQDPGLGLRLIYFSYDVKMKEKGDIPEGYSVSREKKERFSLILESASTNQTSMYLCASSLEQPQHFGDGTRLSIL.

The chain recombines TRBV5-6 with TRBJ2-2; D remains ambiguous. The V end lost 2 bases, the J end lost 2 bases, and 10 bases lay between the germline ends. Germline V gene lookup returns CDR1 SGHDT and CDR2 YYEEEE. This CDR3 spans 15 amino acids. This chain's CDR3 is CASSFLGSNTGELFF. The CDR3 bases are TGTGCCAGCAGCTTTCTGGGATCTAACACCGGGGAGCTGTTTTTT.

The rearrangement joins TRBV28 to TRBJ1-1; TRBD1 matches at 7 bases. The CDR3 is made up of 14 amino acids. Trimming took 3 bases from V and 0 from J; bases not matched to a gene: 1. Per germline, CDR1 MDHEN and CDR2 SYDVKM. The CDR3 sequence is CASSLGQLNTEAFF. CDR3 DNA: TGTGCCAGCAGTTTGGGACAGTTGAACACTGAAGCTTTCTTT.

This clone has just a few counts. The V call is TRBV4-2, the J call TRBJ2-5; 10 bases align to TRBD2. This CDR3 has 15 residues. After removal of 3 bases from V and 1 base from J, the junction contained 2 bases not matched to a gene. Germline values: CDR1 LGHNA, CDR2 YNFKEQ. In nucleotides, the CDR3 is TGTGCCAGCAGCCAGCTAGCGGGGGTCCAAGAGACCCAGTACTTC. It is translated as CASSQLAGVQETQYF.

This clone was counted a single time. The chain uses TRBV15 and TRBJ2-7; 7 bases match TRBD2. The CDR3 extends over 16 amino acids. Germline values: CDR1 LNHNV, CDR2 YYDKDF (reference sequence). V shed 2 bases, J shed 3 bases, and the junction held 10 bases outside the gene matches. The CDR3 protein is CATSRPYWGGFYEQYF. The CDR3 bases are TGTGCCACCAGCAGACCCTATTGGGGGGGGTTCTACGAGCAGTACTTC.

V usage is TRBV18 and J usage is TRBJ1-3; the match to TRBD1 covers 9 bases. CDR3 length equals 19 residues. V shed 2 bases, J shed 7 bases, and the junction held 18 bases outside the gene matches. Germline V gene sequence: CDR1 KGHSH, CDR2 LQKENI. This chain's CDR3 is CASSPFTGTGTPGSNTIYF. The CDR3 DNA reads TGTGCCAGCTCACCATTCACCGGGACAGGGACCCCCGGGTCCAACACCATATATTTT. The entire variable domain, with the rest obtained from reference TRBV18 and TRBJ1-3, is as follows: NAGVMQNPRHLVRRRGQEARLRCSPMKGHSHVYWYRQLPEEGLKFMVYLQKENIIDESGMPKERFSAEFPKEGPSILRIQQVVRGDSAAYFCASSPFTGTGTPGSNTIYFGEGSWLTVV.

This clone was recorded only once. This chain links TRBV5-1 with TRBJ1-1, with TRBD1 as a possible D gene (6 bases). Per the germline V gene, CDR1 is SGHRS and CDR2 is YFSETQ. The CDR3 length is 15 residues. V lost 0 bases to trimming and J lost 4 bases, with 13 bases between them. DNA for the CDR3: TGCGCCAGCAGCTTGGCCGACGGGGGGCCCACTGAAGCTTTCTTT. Translated, it gives CASSLADGGPTEAFF.

The V and J genes are TRBV2 and TRBJ1-6; D not certain. Germline assignment: CDR1 SNHLY and CDR2 FYNNEI. The CDR3 consists of 15 residues. Trimming removed 6 bases from V and 0 bases from J, with 9 bases in between. CDR3 in amino acids: CASRRENSYNSPLHF. The CDR3 DNA sequence: TGTGCCAGCAGGCGAGAAAACTCCTATAATTCACCCCTCCACTTT.

In this sample, this clone turned up once. The chain couples TRBV28 to TRBJ1-1; D is uncertain. CDR3 size: 12 residues. Between the trimmed V and J ends, which lost 5 bases and 7 bases, there was a span of 11 bases. Per germline, CDR1 MDHEN and CDR2 SYDVKM. As DNA, the CDR3 is TGTGCCAGCAGTGAAACGGGGATTGAAGCTTTCTTT. Translation: CASSETGIEAFF. Together with reference TRBV28 and TRBJ1-1, the CDR3 gives the full variable domain: DVKVTQSSRYLVKRTGEKVFLECVQDMDHENMFWYRQDPGLGLRLIYFSYDVKMKEKGDIPEGYSVSREKKERFSLILESASTNQTSMYLCASSETGIEAFFGQGTRLTVV.

This chain uses TRBV4-1 with TRBJ2-7; D perhaps matches TRBD2 (5 bases). The CDR3 covers 14 residues. CDR1 is MGHRA and CDR2 is YSYEKL in the germline V gene. The ends were cut back, 1 base at V and 5 bases at J, with 12 bases in the middle. The CDR3 region has the DNA TGCGCCAGCAGCCAAGTCATCGATAGCGACGAGCAGTACTTC. Encoded protein: CASSQVIDSDEQYF.

The gene calls are TRBV27 and TRBJ1-2; perhaps TRBD1 as D (6 bases). Germline CDR1 is MNHEY and CDR2 is SMNVEV (reference sequence). Trimming took off 3 bases at V and 5 bases at J, with 16 bases between the two ends. This CDR3 has 15 amino acids. The CDR3 sequence is CASSLAGGSQYGYTF. CDR3 in DNA: TGTGCCAGCAGTTTGGCTGGGGGCAGTCAGTATGGCTACACCTTC.

The V gene is TRBV9, the J gene TRBJ2-7; the match to TRBD2 covers 11 bases. The CDR3 runs to 14 residues. The V gene's germline CDR1 is SGDLS and CDR2 YYNGEE. The trim removed 4 bases at V and 3 bases at J, leaving 3 bases unmatched. CDR3 region: CASSTLAGGYEQYF. CDR3 bases: TGTGCCAGCAGCACTCTAGCGGGGGGCTACGAGCAGTACTTC. Full variable domain (outside the CDR3, taken from reference TRBV9 and TRBJ2-7): DSGVTQTPKHLITATGQRVTLRCSPRSGDLSVYWYQQSLDQGLQFLIQYYNGEERAKGNILERFSAQQFPDLHSELNLSSLELGDSALYFCASSTLAGGYEQYFGPGTRLTVT.

The J gene is TRBJ1-2, the V gene TRBV9, with a tentative D call TRBD1 (5 bases). The germline CDR1 and CDR2 sequences are SGDLS and YYNGEE. The CDR3 consists of 15 residues. The ends were cut back, 2 bases at V and 4 bases at J, with 15 bases in the middle. CDR3 region: CASSVAVGLGYGYTF. The CDR3 DNA reads as TGTGCCAGCAGCGTCGCCGTGGGGCTCGGCTATGGCTACACCTTC. Full variable domain (missing parts from reference TRBV9 and TRBJ1-2): DSGVTQTPKHLITATGQRVTLRCSPRSGDLSVYWYQQSLDQGLQFLIQYYNGEERAKGNILERFSAQQFPDLHSELNLSSLELGDSALYFCASSVAVGLGYGYTFGSGTRLTVV.

Many counts were recorded for this clone. This chain links TRBV5-4 with TRBJ1-6; D may be TRBD1 (5 bases). The CDR3 is 15 residues long. Germline assignment: CDR1 SGHNT and CDR2 YYREEE (reference sequence). The ends were cut back, 0 bases at V and 4 bases at J, with 8 bases in the middle. The chain's CDR3 is CASSLATAYNSPLHF. Written as DNA, the CDR3 is TGTGCCAGCAGCTTGGCGACAGCTTATAATTCACCCCTCCACTTT.

The CDR3 nucleotides are TGTGCCAGCAGGAAGTCAGGAAGTGGGGGAGCGCAGTATTTT. It is translated as CASRKSGSGGAQYF. V gene TRBV6-5 combines with J gene TRBJ2-3, with D perhaps matching TRBD1 or TRBD2 (5 bases each). Germline assignment: CDR1 MNHEY and CDR2 SVGAGI. This CDR3 region has 14 residues. Trimming shortened V by 6 bases and J by 10 bases, and 20 bases separated the two germline ends.

The chain joins TRBV5-1 to TRBJ1-2; 9 bases match TRBD1. The CDR3 loop spans 14 amino acids. With 1 base clipped from V and 7 bases from J, the junction kept 5 bases outside the gene matches. Germline V gene lookup returns CDR1 SGHRS and CDR2 YFSETQ. The CDR3 region is CASSLRGTGPGYTF. The CDR3 nucleotides are TGCGCCAGCAGCTTGAGGGGGACAGGGCCTGGCTACACCTTC.

By sample fraction, this clone is large. In the same sample, other DNA sequences code for this CDR3. The chain employs TRBV4-2 and TRBJ1-3, with D uncertain. Trimming took off 0 bases at V and 0 bases at J, with 9 bases between the two ends. This CDR3 is 16 amino acids long. Per the germline V gene, CDR1 is LGHNA and CDR2 is YNFKEQ. The DNA for the CDR3 is TGTGCCAGCAGCCAAGACCCAGGAGACTCTGGAAACACCATATATTTT. This gives the protein CASSQDPGDSGNTIYF.

The chain carries TRBV5-8 and TRBJ1-5; tentatively, D is TRBD1 (5 bases). V lost 6 bases to trimming and J lost 5 bases, with 21 bases between them. Germline CDR1 and CDR2: SGHTS and YDEGEE. This CDR3 has 16 residues. The CDR3 region is CASTPPWGVVDQPQHF. The CDR3 DNA reads TGTGCCAGCACCCCTCCGTGGGGGGTGGTGGATCAGCCCCAGCATTTT.

This chain connects TRBV6-5 to TRBJ1-2; unclear D gene. The CDR3 is made up of 14 amino acids. Germline V lookup: CDR1 MNHEY, CDR2 SVGAGI. The V end lost 6 bases, the J end lost 1 base, and 12 bases lay between the germline ends. CDR3 region: CASSLRIRNYGYTF. The CDR3 DNA is TGTGCCAGCAGCTTAAGGATCCGTAACTATGGCTACACCTTC.

V usage is TRBV19 and J usage is TRBJ1-5; D perhaps matches TRBD1 (5 bases). The ends were cut back, 3 bases at V and 1 base at J, with 13 bases in the middle. The CDR3 totals 16 residues. Germline CDR1 LNHDA, CDR2 SQIVND (reference sequence). For the CDR3, the DNA is TGTGCCAGTAGTATGTGGGGCAGGAGGAGCAATCAGCCCCAGCATTTT. Translated: CASSMWGRRSNQPQHF.

This clone was counted only a few times. V is TRBV3-1 (or the pseudogene TRBV3-2) and J is TRBJ2-3, with D possibly being TRBD1 (7 bases). Germline V CDR1 and CDR2: LGHDT, YNNKEL (reference sequence). V lost 0 bases, J lost 5 bases, and 15 bases lay in between. The CDR3 runs to 16 residues. CDR3 sequence: CASSQDEEGAKDTQYF. DNA of the CDR3: TGTGCCAGCAGCCAAGATGAGGAGGGGGCCAAAGATACGCAGTATTTT.

The chain is built from TRBV2 and TRBJ2-3, with 9 bases aligning to TRBD1. CDR1 is SNHLY, CDR2 FYNNEI, per germline. This CDR3 comprises 18 residues. With 1 base clipped from V and 6 bases from J, the junction kept 14 bases outside the gene matches. For the CDR3, the DNA is TGTGCCAGCAGTGAAGTCAGTTATGGACAGGGGTTAGGGGATACGCAGTATTTT. It yields the protein CASSEVSYGQGLGDTQYF.

The chain is built from TRBV5-6 and TRBJ2-7; D might be TRBD2 (6 bases). Trimming took 1 base from V and 5 from J, leaving 19 bases between them. Germline lookup yields CDR1 SGHDT and CDR2 YYEEEE. The CDR3 has 16 residues. For the CDR3, the DNA is TGTGCCAGCAGCTTGCCAGAGGACCGACTAGGCCACGAGCAGTACTTC. Its protein is CASSLPEDRLGHEQYF.

The chain carries TRBV12-3 or TRBV12-4 and TRBJ2-7; D gene unclear. The CDR3 is 12 amino acids. Trimming removed 1 base from V and 3 bases from J, with 4 bases in between. For the CDR3, the DNA is TGTGCCAGCAGTTTAGACCGCTACGAGCAGTACTTC. Encoded protein: CASSLDRYEQYF.